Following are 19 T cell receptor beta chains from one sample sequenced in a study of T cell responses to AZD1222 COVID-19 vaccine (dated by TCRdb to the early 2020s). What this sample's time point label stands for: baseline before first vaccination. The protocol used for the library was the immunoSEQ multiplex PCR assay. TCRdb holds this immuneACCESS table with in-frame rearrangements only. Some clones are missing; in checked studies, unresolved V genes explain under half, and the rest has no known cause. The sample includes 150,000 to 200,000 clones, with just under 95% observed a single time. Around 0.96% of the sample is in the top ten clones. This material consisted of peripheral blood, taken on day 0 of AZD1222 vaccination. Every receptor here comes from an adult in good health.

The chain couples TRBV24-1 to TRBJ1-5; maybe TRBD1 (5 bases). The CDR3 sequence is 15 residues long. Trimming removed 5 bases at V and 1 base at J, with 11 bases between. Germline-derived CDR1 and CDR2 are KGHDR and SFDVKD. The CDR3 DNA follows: TGTGCCACCAGTGCCAGAAGGGACAGCAATCAGCCCCAGCATTTT. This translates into CATSARRDSNQPQHF.

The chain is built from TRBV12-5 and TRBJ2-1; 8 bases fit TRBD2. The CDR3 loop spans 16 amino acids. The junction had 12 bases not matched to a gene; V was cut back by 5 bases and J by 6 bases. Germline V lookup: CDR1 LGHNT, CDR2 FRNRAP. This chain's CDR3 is CASGRGGLTNPNEQFF. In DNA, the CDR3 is TGTGCTAGTGGTCGGGGGGGGCTTACGAACCCCAATGAGCAGTTCTTC.

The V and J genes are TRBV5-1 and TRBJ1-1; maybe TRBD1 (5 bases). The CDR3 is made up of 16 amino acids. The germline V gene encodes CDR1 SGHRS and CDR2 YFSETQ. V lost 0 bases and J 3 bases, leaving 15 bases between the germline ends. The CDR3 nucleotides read TGCGCCAGCAGCTTGGGCAGGGCAAATGTGGACACTGAAGCTTTCTTT. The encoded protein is CASSLGRANVDTEAFF.

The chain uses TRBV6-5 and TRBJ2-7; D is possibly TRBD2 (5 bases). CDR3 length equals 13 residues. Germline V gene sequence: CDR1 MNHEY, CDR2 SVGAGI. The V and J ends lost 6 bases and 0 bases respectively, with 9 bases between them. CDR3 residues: CASSAGRSYEQYF. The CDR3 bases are TGTGCCAGCAGCGCGGGCCGCTCCTACGAGCAGTACTTC.

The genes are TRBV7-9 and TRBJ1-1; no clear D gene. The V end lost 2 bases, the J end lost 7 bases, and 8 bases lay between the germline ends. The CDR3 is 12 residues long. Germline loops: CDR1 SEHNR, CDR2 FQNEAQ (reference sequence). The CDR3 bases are TGTGCCAGCAGCTTATTTCGGGATGAAGCTTTCTTT. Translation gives CASSLFRDEAFF. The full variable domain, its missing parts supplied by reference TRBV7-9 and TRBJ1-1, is DTGVSQNPRHKITKRGQNVTFRCDPISEHNRLYWYRQTLGQGPEFLTYFQNEAQLEKSRLLSDRFSAERPKGSFSTLEIQRTEQGDSAMYLCASSLFRDEAFFGQGTRLTVV.

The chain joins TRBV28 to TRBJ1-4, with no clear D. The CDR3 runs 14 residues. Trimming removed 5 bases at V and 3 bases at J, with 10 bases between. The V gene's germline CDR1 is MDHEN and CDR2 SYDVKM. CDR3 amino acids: CASSLPTPNEKLFF. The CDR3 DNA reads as TGTGCCAGCAGTCTCCCGACCCCTAATGAAAAACTGTTTTTT.

CDR3 region: CSVGGHSTDTQYF. As DNA, the CDR3 is TGCAGCGTTGGAGGACACAGCACAGATACGCAGTATTTT. J is TRBJ2-3 and V is TRBV29-1; a possible D gene is TRBD1 (5 bases). CDR3 length: 13 residues. Germline V lookup: CDR1 SQVTM, CDR2 ANQGSEA. V was pared by 4 bases and J by 0 bases, with 8 bases between.

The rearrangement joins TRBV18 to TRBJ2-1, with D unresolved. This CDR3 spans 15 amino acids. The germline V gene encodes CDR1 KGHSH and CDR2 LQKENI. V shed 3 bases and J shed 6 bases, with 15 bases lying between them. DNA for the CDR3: TGTGCCAGCTCACCCGGATCCCCCTGGGGCAATGAGCAGTTCTTC. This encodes CASSPGSPWGNEQFF.

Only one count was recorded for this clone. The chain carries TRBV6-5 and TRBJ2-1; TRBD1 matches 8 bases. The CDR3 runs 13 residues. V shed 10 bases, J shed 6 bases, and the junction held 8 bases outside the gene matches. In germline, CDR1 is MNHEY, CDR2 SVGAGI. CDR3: CATQQGQVNEQFF. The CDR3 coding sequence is TGTGCCACCCAACAGGGACAGGTCAATGAGCAGTTCTTC.

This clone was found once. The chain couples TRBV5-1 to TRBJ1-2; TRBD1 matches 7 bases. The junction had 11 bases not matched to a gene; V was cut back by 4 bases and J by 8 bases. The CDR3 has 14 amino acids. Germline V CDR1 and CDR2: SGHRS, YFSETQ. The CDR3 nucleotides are TGCGCCAGCAGCCCGGCGGAGGGGGCTGAGGGCTACACCTTC. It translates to CASSPAEGAEGYTF.

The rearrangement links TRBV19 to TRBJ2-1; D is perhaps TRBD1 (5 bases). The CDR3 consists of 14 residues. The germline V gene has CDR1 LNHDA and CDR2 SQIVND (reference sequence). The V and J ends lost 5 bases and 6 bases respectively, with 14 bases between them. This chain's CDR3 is CASSQTVSSNEQFF. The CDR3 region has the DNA TGTGCCAGTAGTCAGACAGTCTCGTCCAATGAGCAGTTCTTC.

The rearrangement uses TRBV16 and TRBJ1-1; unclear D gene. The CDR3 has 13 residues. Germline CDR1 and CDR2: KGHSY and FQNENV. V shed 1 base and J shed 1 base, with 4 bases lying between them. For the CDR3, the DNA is TGTGCCAGCAGCCAATATACGAACACTGAAGCTTTCTTT. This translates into CASSQYTNTEAFF.

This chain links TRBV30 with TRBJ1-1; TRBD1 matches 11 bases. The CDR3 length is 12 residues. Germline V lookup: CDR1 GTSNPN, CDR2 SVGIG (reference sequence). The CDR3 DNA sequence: TGTGCTTATGGACAGGGGGCTTGGAATGCTTTCTTT. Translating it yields CAYGQGAWNAFF.

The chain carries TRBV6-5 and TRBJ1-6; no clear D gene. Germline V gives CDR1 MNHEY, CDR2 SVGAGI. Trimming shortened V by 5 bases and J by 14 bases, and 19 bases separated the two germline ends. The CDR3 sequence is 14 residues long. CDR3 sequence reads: CASSTPGDRSSLHF. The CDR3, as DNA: TGTGCCAGCAGTACCCCGGGAGACCGATCATCCCTCCACTTT.

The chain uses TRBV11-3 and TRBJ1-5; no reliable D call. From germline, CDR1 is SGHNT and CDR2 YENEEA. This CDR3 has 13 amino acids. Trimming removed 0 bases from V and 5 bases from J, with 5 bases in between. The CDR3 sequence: CASSLEADQPQHF. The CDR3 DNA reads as TGTGCCAGCAGCTTAGAGGCCGATCAGCCCCAGCATTTT.

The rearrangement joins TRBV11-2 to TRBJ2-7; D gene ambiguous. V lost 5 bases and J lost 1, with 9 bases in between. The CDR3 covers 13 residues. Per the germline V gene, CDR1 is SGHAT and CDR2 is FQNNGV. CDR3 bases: TGTGCCAGCAGCCTCGGACGATCCTACGAGCAGTACTTC. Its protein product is CASSLGRSYEQYF.

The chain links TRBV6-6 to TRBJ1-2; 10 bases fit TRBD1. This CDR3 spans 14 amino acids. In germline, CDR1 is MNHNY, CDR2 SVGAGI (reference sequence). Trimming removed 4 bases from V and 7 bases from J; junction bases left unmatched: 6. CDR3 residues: CASSFDRGRGGYTF. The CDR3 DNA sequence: TGTGCCAGCAGTTTCGACAGGGGGCGGGGTGGCTACACCTTC.

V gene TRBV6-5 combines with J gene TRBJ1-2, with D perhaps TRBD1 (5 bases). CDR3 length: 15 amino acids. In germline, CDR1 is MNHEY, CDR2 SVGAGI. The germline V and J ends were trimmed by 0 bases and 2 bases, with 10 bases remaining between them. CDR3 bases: TGTGCCAGCAGTTACTCAGGGAGGGGAAACTATGGCTACACCTTC. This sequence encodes CASSYSGRGNYGYTF.

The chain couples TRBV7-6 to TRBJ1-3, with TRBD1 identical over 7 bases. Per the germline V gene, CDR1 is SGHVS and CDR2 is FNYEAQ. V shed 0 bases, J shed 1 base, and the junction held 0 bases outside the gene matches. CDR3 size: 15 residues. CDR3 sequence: CASSLATGSGNTIYF. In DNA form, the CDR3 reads TGTGCCAGCAGCTTAGCGACAGGGTCTGGAAACACCATATATTTT.